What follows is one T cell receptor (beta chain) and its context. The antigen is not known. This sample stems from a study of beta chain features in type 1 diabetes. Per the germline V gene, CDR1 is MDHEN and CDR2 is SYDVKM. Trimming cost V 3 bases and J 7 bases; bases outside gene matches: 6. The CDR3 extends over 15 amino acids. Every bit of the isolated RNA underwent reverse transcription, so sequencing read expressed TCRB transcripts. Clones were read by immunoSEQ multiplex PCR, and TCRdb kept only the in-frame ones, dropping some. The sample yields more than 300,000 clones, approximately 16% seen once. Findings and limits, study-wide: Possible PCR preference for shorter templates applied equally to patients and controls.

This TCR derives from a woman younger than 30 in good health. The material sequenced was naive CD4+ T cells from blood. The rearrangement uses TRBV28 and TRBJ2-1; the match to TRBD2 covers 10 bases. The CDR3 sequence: CASSFGAGGQNEQFF. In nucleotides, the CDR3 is TGTGCCAGCAGTTTCGGAGCGGGAGGGCAAAATGAGCAGTTCTTC.